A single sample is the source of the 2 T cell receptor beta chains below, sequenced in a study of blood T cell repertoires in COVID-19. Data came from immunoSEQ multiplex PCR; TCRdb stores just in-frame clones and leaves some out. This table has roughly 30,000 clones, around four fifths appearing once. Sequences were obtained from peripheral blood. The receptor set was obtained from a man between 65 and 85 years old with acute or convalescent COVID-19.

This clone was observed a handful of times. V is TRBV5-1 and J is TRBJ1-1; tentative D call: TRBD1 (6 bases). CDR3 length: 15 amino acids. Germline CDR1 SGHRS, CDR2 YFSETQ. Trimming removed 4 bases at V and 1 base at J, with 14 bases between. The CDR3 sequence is CASSGQTGENTEAFF. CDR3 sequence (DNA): TGCGCCAGCAGCGGGCAGACAGGCGAGAACACTGAAGCTTTCTTT.

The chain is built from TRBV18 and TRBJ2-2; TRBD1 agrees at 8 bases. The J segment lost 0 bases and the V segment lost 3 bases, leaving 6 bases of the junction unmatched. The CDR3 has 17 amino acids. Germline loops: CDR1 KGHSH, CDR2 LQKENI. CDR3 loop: CASSPDRVPSNTGELFF. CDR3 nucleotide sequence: TGTGCCAGCTCACCGGACAGGGTACCCTCGAACACCGGGGAGCTGTTTTTT.